This TCR beta chain appears in the sequencing data of a study of CD8+ T cells in alopecia areata. At the level of the study: Treated patients received oral tofacitinib, 5 to 10 mg twice daily. A 6-month period off drug followed tofacitinib, which lasted 6 to 18 months.

CDR3 size: 13 residues. CDR1 and CDR2 (germline): MNHNY, SVGAGI (reference sequence). The V gene lost 5 bases and the J gene lost 7 bases, with 14 bases spanning the gap. Stated treatment: oral pan-JAK inhibitor, 5-10 mg twice daily. T lymphocytes (CD4+ and CD8+) were sorted from PBMCs. Overall study findings and caveats: In lesional scalp, particularly from alopecia totalis/universalis, clonality was higher than in normal scalp.

About this clone itself: What it binds is unknown.

cDNA reverse transcribed from extracted RNA served as the sequencing template. Produced via immunoSEQ multiplex PCR; TCRdb's table is partial and in-frame only. The table lists 120,000 to 150,000 clones, roughly 80% of them singletons. The receptor comes from a human donor with alopecia areata. The starting material was CD8+ T cells sorted from blood, obtained at week 4, from a patient treated with tofacitinib. The V call is TRBV6-6, the J call TRBJ1-1; D gene uncertain. CDR3 bases: TGTGCCAGCAGTCCCTCGATAGAGCATGAAGCTTTCTTT. As protein: CASSPSIEHEAFF.